This T cell receptor beta chain was recorded in a study of tumor-infiltrating lymphocytes in primary liver carcinoma. The investigators made TCR beta cDNA from approximately 500 ng total RNA, using a constant-region primer. Employing slightly modified ARM-PCR, three nested multiplex PCR rounds were run, and these gave rise to the TCR beta libraries. In the first two PCR rounds, TRBV1-TRBV30 forward primers were paired with a C-beta reverse primer, and each round lasted approximately 9 cycles. TCRdb re-derived calls from the multiplex PCR reads in MiXCR, one entry per CDR3 protein. The sample records tens of thousands of distinct CDR3 sequences, approximately 70% being singletons. DNA and RNA were both co-extracted from roughly 18-30 mg of bulk tissue that had not been sorted. Germline V gene lookup returns CDR1 SGHNT and CDR2 YENEEA. The CDR3 is 13 amino acids in total, end residues counted. Concerning this clonotype: The CDR3 end shows no conserved phenylalanine or tryptophan, and so a read error is likely. The DNA is left out, because the CDR3 cannot be placed on it with certainty; the CDR3 is given as TCRdb lists it.

The genes are TRBV11-3 and TRBJ2-5. This TCR came from a man between 40 and 49 years old with primary liver carcinoma and hepatitis B virus infection. Sequences were obtained from liver tumor tissue from sampling region 2. Regarding subset: tumor region T2, inferior pole. The CDR3 sequence: CASSRGSQETQYS.